This TCR beta chain comes out of a study of CD8 T cells in Susac syndrome (dated by TCRdb to the late 2010s). About the investigation overall: Repertoire sequencing was used to test whether CD8+ T cell activation and differentiation in Susac syndrome was antigen driven. The study compared CD8+ T cell repertoire clonality among about a dozen healthy donors, 14 Susac syndrome patients and some 16 multiple sclerosis patients. The full study reports these points: The number of individuals in the TCR sequencing and HLA analysis was recognized as being relatively small.

As to this clonotype: Its specific antigen is unknown. Qualities for individual bases were not recorded, and no much larger clone is one base off.

RNA was extracted with the RNeasy kit and 0.5 to 1 ug was reverse transcribed using random hexamers. TCR beta CDR3 regions were amplified with the immunoSEQ multiplex PCR assay covering 54 Vbeta and 13 Jbeta segments. To correct PCR amplification bias, a synthetic template baseline was used for both primer optimization and computational correction. From the authors' description of their analysis: Reads were annotated to V, D and J genes according to IMGT and were analyzed with immunoSEQ Analyzer, with only productive sequences retained. To calculate clonality, Shannon entropy was normalized by log2 of the number of productive unique sequences and then subtracted from one. For each patient and control, public and private clones were evaluated within the 100 most prevalent clones. A clone was defined as Susac-specific if it was absent from the healthy and MS cohorts, from 950 to 1,300 published viral clones and from other ImmuneACCESS disease sequences. In-frame beta chains were kept once TCRdb had trimmed the public reads at Q25 with fastp and called clones with MiXCR. Rows with a matching CDR3 protein are joined into one entry that keeps the most common DNA and genes. Clone size and V and J calls follow TCRdb, not the original study. This sample lists over 350,000 distinct CDR3 sequences; more than 80% were detected once. The ten top clones hold roughly 0.11% of the sample.

V loses 6 bases of germline sequence and J loses 2 bases, and the interval between the two ends is 8 bases. From a lookup of the germline V gene (reference sequence), CDR1 and CDR2 are DFQATT and SNEGSKA. The CDR3 spans 12 residues, from the cysteine through the phenylalanine. Only the CDR3 part of the read is kept: 36 bases, read in frame from the first base. High-throughput TCR beta sequencing profiled peripheral blood CD8+ and CD4+ T cells from healthy donors, Susac syndrome patients and multiple sclerosis patients. Multiple sclerosis controls were treatment-naive patients with stable or active relapsing-remitting disease fulfilling revised McDonald criteria. CD8+ TEMRA cells were enriched by FACS, while bulk CD8+ and CD4+ T cells were purified by magnetic negative isolation. Blood was drawn into EDTA tubes, processed within 24 hours, and PBMCs were isolated by density gradient centrifugation. PBMCs intended for TCR sequencing were cryopreserved in liquid nitrogen and thawed later in a water bath at 37 degrees C. The sorted or isolated CD4+, CD8+ and CD8+ TEMRA cells reached a purity of at least 90%.

This chain is built from TRBV20-1 and TRBJ2-1; the D gene is unclear. Sequencing was carried out using CD8+ T cells from PBMCs. The origin of this receptor is a human donor with multiple sclerosis. The CDR3 region reads CSARTTYNEQFF. In nucleotide form, the sequence is TGCAGTGCCCGGACGACCTACAATGAGCAGTTCTTC.